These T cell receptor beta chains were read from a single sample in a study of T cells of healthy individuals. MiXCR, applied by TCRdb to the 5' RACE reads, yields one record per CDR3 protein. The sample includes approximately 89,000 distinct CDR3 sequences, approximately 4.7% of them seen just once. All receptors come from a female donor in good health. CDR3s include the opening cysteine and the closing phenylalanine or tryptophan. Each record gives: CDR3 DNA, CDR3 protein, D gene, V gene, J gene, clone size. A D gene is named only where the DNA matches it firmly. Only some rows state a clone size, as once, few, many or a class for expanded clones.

cdr3_nt: TGTGCCAGCAGCTCCAACAGGGGTATGGGGGAGCAGTACTTC; cdr3_aa: CASSSNRGMGEQYF; d_call: TRBD1; v_call: TRBV11-2; j_call: TRBJ2-7; clone_size: few
cdr3_nt: TGCAGTGCTAGCCCTGCTAGCGGGAGGGCTGGCGAGCAGTACTTC; cdr3_aa: CSASPASGRAGEQYF; d_call: TRBD2; v_call: TRBV20-1; j_call: TRBJ2-7; clone_size: many
cdr3_nt: TGTGCCAGCACCCTAACTAGCGGGACCTACGAGCAGTACTTC; cdr3_aa: CASTLTSGTYEQYF; d_call: TRBD2; v_call: TRBV7-2; j_call: TRBJ2-7; clone_size: NA
cdr3_nt: TGTGCCAGCATTGTGGGATTTTCCACTGAAGCTTTCTTT; cdr3_aa: CASIVGFSTEAFF; d_call: NA; v_call: TRBV2; j_call: TRBJ1-1; clone_size: NA
cdr3_nt: TGCAGTGCTAGAGTCGGGACAGCTAAAGAGACCCAGTACTTC; cdr3_aa: CSARVGTAKETQYF; d_call: TRBD1; v_call: TRBV20-1; j_call: TRBJ2-5; clone_size: many
cdr3_nt: TGTGCCAGCAGTTTTTACCTCGGGACCCAGTACTTC; cdr3_aa: CASSFYLGTQYF; d_call: NA; v_call: TRBV12-3/TRBV12-4; j_call: TRBJ2-5; clone_size: NA
cdr3_nt: TGCAGCGCAAAAGGGGGCGAAGTCTACGAGCAGTACTTC; cdr3_aa: CSAKGGEVYEQYF; d_call: TRBD1; v_call: TRBV29-1; j_call: TRBJ2-7; clone_size: many
cdr3_nt: TGTGCCACCAGTGATTTTAAAGCAGGCTCCACAGATACGCAGTATTTT; cdr3_aa: CATSDFKAGSTDTQYF; d_call: NA; v_call: TRBV24-1; j_call: TRBJ2-3; clone_size: many
cdr3_nt: TGTGCCAGCAGCTTGGCCCTCTTGCGGAACGAGCAGTACTTC; cdr3_aa: CASSLALLRNEQYF; d_call: NA; v_call: TRBV5-6; j_call: TRBJ2-7; clone_size: many
cdr3_nt: TGTGCCAGCAGAGCCCCGACTACCGATGTGACCCAGTACTTC; cdr3_aa: CASRAPTTDVTQYF; d_call: NA; v_call: TRBV6-6; j_call: TRBJ2-5; clone_size: many
cdr3_nt: TGCGCCAGCAGCGCGGGAGATATGCCCCACGAGCAGTACTTC; cdr3_aa: CASSAGDMPHEQYF; d_call: TRBD2; v_call: TRBV5-1; j_call: TRBJ2-7; clone_size: many
cdr3_nt: TGTGCCAGCACGCGGACCTATTATCGCTCTGGGGCCAACGTCCTGACTTTC; cdr3_aa: CASTRTYYRSGANVLTF; d_call: NA; v_call: TRBV12-3/TRBV12-4; j_call: TRBJ2-6; clone_size: many
cdr3_nt: TGTGCCAGCAGTGAGGGCACAGCCGTACCTACCTACGAGCAGTACTTC; cdr3_aa: CASSEGTAVPTYEQYF; d_call: NA; v_call: TRBV6-1; j_call: TRBJ2-7; clone_size: few
cdr3_nt: TGTGCCAGCTCACCGAGGACTAGCAGCACAGATACGCAGTATTTT; cdr3_aa: CASSPRTSSTDTQYF; d_call: TRBD2; v_call: TRBV18; j_call: TRBJ2-3; clone_size: many
cdr3_nt: TGCAGCGTTTCTAGCGGGAGGTCCACAGATACGCAGTATTTT; cdr3_aa: CSVSSGRSTDTQYF; d_call: TRBD2; v_call: TRBV29-1; j_call: TRBJ2-3; clone_size: many
cdr3_nt: TGCGCCAGCAGCCAAGCGACAGGGTATCAGCCCCAGCATTTT; cdr3_aa: CASSQATGYQPQHF; d_call: TRBD1; v_call: TRBV4-3; j_call: TRBJ1-5; clone_size: few
cdr3_nt: TGCGCCAGCAGCCAAGCCCCCAGGGACTCACCCCTCCACTTT; cdr3_aa: CASSQAPRDSPLHF; d_call: NA; v_call: TRBV4-3; j_call: TRBJ1-6; clone_size: many
cdr3_nt: TGTGCCAGCAGAGACAGGGGAGGGAACACTGAAGCTTTCTTT; cdr3_aa: CASRDRGGNTEAFF; d_call: TRBD1; v_call: TRBV6-2/TRBV6-3; j_call: TRBJ1-1; clone_size: many
cdr3_nt: TGCAGTGCTAGCGGTACTATCTACAATGAGCAGTTCTTC; cdr3_aa: CSASGTIYNEQFF; d_call: NA; v_call: TRBV20-1; j_call: TRBJ2-1; clone_size: NA
cdr3_nt: TGTGCCAGCAGTTTGGCAGGAAACCGCGAGCAGTTCTTC; cdr3_aa: CASSLAGNREQFF; d_call: NA; v_call: TRBV27; j_call: TRBJ2-1; clone_size: few
cdr3_nt: TGCGCCAGCAGCGAAATAGAAGGACCTAACTACGAGCAGTACTTC; cdr3_aa: CASSEIEGPNYEQYF; d_call: NA; v_call: TRBV4-3; j_call: TRBJ2-7; clone_size: few
cdr3_nt: TGTGCCAGCTCACCATACGGACTAGCGGCCACAGATACGCAGTATTTT; cdr3_aa: CASSPYGLAATDTQYF; d_call: TRBD2; v_call: TRBV18; j_call: TRBJ2-3; clone_size: few
cdr3_nt: TGTGCCAGCAGTTACAACCACCTAAGTTACAATGAGCAGTTCTTC; cdr3_aa: CASSYNHLSYNEQFF; d_call: NA; v_call: TRBV6-2/TRBV6-3; j_call: TRBJ2-1; clone_size: many
cdr3_nt: TGTGCCAGCTCACCACCGAGGACTAGCGGCTACAATGAGCAGTTCTTC; cdr3_aa: CASSPPRTSGYNEQFF; d_call: TRBD2; v_call: TRBV18; j_call: TRBJ2-1; clone_size: many
cdr3_nt: TGTGCCAGCAGCCCCTTACCCTTCTATGGCTACACCTTC; cdr3_aa: CASSPLPFYGYTF; d_call: NA; v_call: TRBV7-3; j_call: TRBJ1-2; clone_size: few
cdr3_nt: TGTGCCAGCAGCCAAGTCATCACCGGGGCAGGGCAAACTAATGAAAAACTGTTTTTT; cdr3_aa: CASSQVITGAGQTNEKLFF; d_call: NA; v_call: TRBV4-2; j_call: TRBJ1-4; clone_size: NA
cdr3_nt: TGTGCCAGCAGCCAAGGGGTGTTGATACCGAGATATGGCTACACCTTC; cdr3_aa: CASSQGVLIPRYGYTF; d_call: NA; v_call: TRBV3-1; j_call: TRBJ1-2; clone_size: NA
cdr3_nt: TGCAGCGTTGCATCACAGCTGAACACTGAAGCTTTCTTT; cdr3_aa: CSVASQLNTEAFF; d_call: NA; v_call: TRBV29-1; j_call: TRBJ1-1; clone_size: many
cdr3_nt: TGTGCCAGCAGTTATAGCGGGAGGAACACCGGGGAGCTGTTTTTT; cdr3_aa: CASSYSGRNTGELFF; d_call: TRBD2; v_call: TRBV6-5; j_call: TRBJ2-2; clone_size: NA
cdr3_nt: TGTGCCAGCAGTTTAAATAGCGGGAGGGGAGATACGCAGTATTTT; cdr3_aa: CASSLNSGRGDTQYF; d_call: TRBD2; v_call: TRBV6-6; j_call: TRBJ2-3; clone_size: few
cdr3_nt: TGTGCCAGCAGTGCTACCGGGACTAGTAGCTACGAGCAGTACTTC; cdr3_aa: CASSATGTSSYEQYF; d_call: TRBD2; v_call: TRBV27; j_call: TRBJ2-7; clone_size: many
cdr3_nt: TGCAGCGTTGATCTAGGGGACAGCTCCTACGAGCAGTACTTC; cdr3_aa: CSVDLGDSSYEQYF; d_call: TRBD1; v_call: TRBV29-1; j_call: TRBJ2-7; clone_size: few
cdr3_nt: TGTGCCAGCGCAGGGACAGGGACAACTGAAAAACTGTTTTTT; cdr3_aa: CASAGTGTTEKLFF; d_call: TRBD1; v_call: TRBV18; j_call: TRBJ1-4; clone_size: few
cdr3_nt: TGTGCCAGCACCCCCGGGGGTTCTAGCAATCAGCCCCAGCATTTT; cdr3_aa: CASTPGGSSNQPQHF; d_call: NA; v_call: TRBV6-6; j_call: TRBJ1-5; clone_size: NA
cdr3_nt: TGTGCCAGCAGTTTAGAAGTCGCGGGTGGCACTGAAGCTTTCTTT; cdr3_aa: CASSLEVAGGTEAFF; d_call: NA; v_call: TRBV12-3/TRBV12-4; j_call: TRBJ1-1; clone_size: many
cdr3_nt: TGTGCCAGCGAATCCGGGACAGGGGCCGTGAACACTGAAGCTTTCTTT; cdr3_aa: CASESGTGAVNTEAFF; d_call: TRBD1; v_call: TRBV6-6; j_call: TRBJ1-1; clone_size: many
cdr3_nt: TGTGCCAGCAGCCAAGATCATCCGCGGTTAGCGAGGAGAGGGGGGGAGCAGTTCTTC; cdr3_aa: CASSQDHPRLARRGGEQFF; d_call: NA; v_call: TRBV14; j_call: TRBJ2-1; clone_size: many
cdr3_nt: TGTGCCAGCTCACCACCCGGGCAGGGTGGGTACAATGAGCAGTTCTTC; cdr3_aa: CASSPPGQGGYNEQFF; d_call: NA; v_call: TRBV18; j_call: TRBJ2-1; clone_size: NA
cdr3_nt: TGTGCCAGCAAAGGACTAGCGGGAGCACGGACCGGGGAGCTGTTTTTT; cdr3_aa: CASKGLAGARTGELFF; d_call: TRBD2; v_call: TRBV6-4; j_call: TRBJ2-2; clone_size: many
cdr3_nt: TGCGCCAGCAGCCCCGGAAAGGGCGGGGAGCTGTTTTTT; cdr3_aa: CASSPGKGGELFF; d_call: NA; v_call: TRBV4-3; j_call: TRBJ2-2; clone_size: many
cdr3_nt: TGTGCCAGCAGTGACGGGACTAGCGGGAATGAGCAGTTCTTC; cdr3_aa: CASSDGTSGNEQFF; d_call: TRBD2; v_call: TRBV6-4; j_call: TRBJ2-1; clone_size: large
cdr3_nt: TGTGCCAGCAGCTCCATCTACACAGGGGGCTTTGGTCAGCCCCAGCATTTT; cdr3_aa: CASSSIYTGGFGQPQHF; d_call: TRBD1; v_call: TRBV5-5; j_call: TRBJ1-5; clone_size: few
cdr3_nt: TGTGCCAGCAGTTTAACAGGAAGGGACAATCAGCCCCAGCATTTT; cdr3_aa: CASSLTGRDNQPQHF; d_call: NA; v_call: TRBV27; j_call: TRBJ1-5; clone_size: NA
cdr3_nt: TGCAGTGCTAGTATTAGCGGTCCGAACACCGGGGAGCTGTTTTTT; cdr3_aa: CSASISGPNTGELFF; d_call: NA; v_call: TRBV20-1; j_call: TRBJ2-2; clone_size: NA
cdr3_nt: TGTGCCAGCAGTTTAGGTGACAGGGGAAACAATGAGCAGTTCTTC; cdr3_aa: CASSLGDRGNNEQFF; d_call: TRBD1; v_call: TRBV27; j_call: TRBJ2-1; clone_size: many
cdr3_nt: TGTGCCAGCAGCCGGACTAGCCCTCCGGGGAATGAGCAGTTCTTC; cdr3_aa: CASSRTSPPGNEQFF; d_call: TRBD2; v_call: TRBV14; j_call: TRBJ2-1; clone_size: NA
cdr3_nt: TGTGCCTGGAGTGGTGATGAGACACCCCTCCACTTT; cdr3_aa: CAWSGDETPLHF; d_call: NA; v_call: TRBV30; j_call: TRBJ1-6; clone_size: few
cdr3_nt: TGCGCCAGCAGCCCCATGGCTGGCGGGGCCTACAATGAGCAGTTCTTC; cdr3_aa: CASSPMAGGAYNEQFF; d_call: NA; v_call: TRBV5-1; j_call: TRBJ2-1; clone_size: many
cdr3_nt: TGTGCCAGCAGCCAAATTCAGACCACTGAAGCTTTCTTT; cdr3_aa: CASSQIQTTEAFF; d_call: NA; v_call: TRBV14; j_call: TRBJ1-1; clone_size: NA
cdr3_nt: TGTGCCAGCTCACCACCCCGGGACTCTCACCCCTACTACAATGAGCAGTTCTTC; cdr3_aa: CASSPPRDSHPYYNEQFF; d_call: NA; v_call: TRBV18; j_call: TRBJ2-1; clone_size: many
cdr3_nt: TGTGCCAGCAGCCAAGATGTGCAGGCGGGTGAAAAACTGTTTTTT; cdr3_aa: CASSQDVQAGEKLFF; d_call: NA; v_call: TRBV3-1; j_call: TRBJ1-4; clone_size: many
cdr3_nt: TGCGCCAGCAGCCAACCCCGAGGCACTAGCGACACTGAAGCTTTCTTT; cdr3_aa: CASSQPRGTSDTEAFF; d_call: NA; v_call: TRBV4-1; j_call: TRBJ1-1; clone_size: many